This passage covers 5 T cell receptor beta chains from one sample sequenced in a study of T cells after posttransplantation cyclophosphamide. Cyclophosphamide on days +3 and +4 followed busulfan-fludarabine conditioning and a marrow graft. Libraries were prepared by immunoSEQ multiplex PCR; TCRdb keeps only in-frame clonotypes and omits some of them. The data contain 4,300 or so clones, around 80% of them singletons. The specimen comprised PBMCs, sampled after allogeneic stem cell transplant with posttransplant cyclophosphamide. These receptors originate from a male patient aged 40 to 55 who received an allogeneic stem cell transplant from a related donor, was CMV-positive, and had acute and chronic GVHD. Some T cells may arise from the graft donor.

The V call is TRBV5-1, the J call TRBJ2-1, with 10 bases lining up with TRBD2. The CDR3 totals 16 residues. The germline V gene encodes CDR1 SGHRS and CDR2 YFSETQ. The J segment lost 5 bases and the V segment lost 0 bases, leaving 5 bases of the junction unmatched. This chain's CDR3 is CASSLDTSGTNNEQFF. CDR3 nucleotide sequence: TGCGCCAGCAGCTTGGACACTAGCGGGACTAACAATGAGCAGTTCTTC. Looking up the rest from reference TRBV5-1 and TRBJ2-1 gives the full variable domain: KAGVTQTPRYLIKTRGQQVTLSCSPISGHRSVSWYQQTPGQGLQFLFEYFSETQRNKGNFPGRFSGRQFSNSRSEMNVSTLELGDSALYLCASSLDTSGTNNEQFFGPGTRLTVL.

This chain joins TRBV9 and TRBJ2-1; 12 bases map to TRBD2. Trimming cost V 5 bases and J 8 bases; bases outside gene matches: 11. This CDR3 has 16 amino acids. Germline-derived CDR1 and CDR2 are SGDLS and YYNGEE. The CDR3 bases are TGTGCCAGCAGTCGGACTAGCGGGGCTATCTCCGATGAGCAGTTCTTC. Translated, it gives CASSRTSGAISDEQFF.

DNA of the CDR3: TGTGCCAGCAGGGGGACAGGGGTCTACGAGCAGTACTTC. The encoded protein is CASRGTGVYEQYF. This chain joins TRBV27 and TRBJ2-7; TRBD1 aligns across 10 bases. V shed 6 bases and J 3 bases; nucleotides not matched to a gene: 2. CDR3 size: 13 residues. CDR1 is MNHEY, CDR2 SMNVEV, per germline (reference sequence).

The rearrangement joins TRBV7-9 to TRBJ2-1; perhaps TRBD2 as D (6 bases). V lost 5 bases to trimming and J lost 6 bases, with 17 bases between them. This CDR3 is built from 15 residues. From germline, CDR1 is SEHNR and CDR2 FQNEAQ (reference sequence). CDR3 coding DNA: TGTGCCAGCAGCCTTGAGCGGGCCGGGGGCAATGAGCAGTTCTTC. It specifies CASSLERAGGNEQFF.

The chain couples TRBV7-6 to TRBJ1-2, with a tentative D call TRBD1 (6 bases). Germline lookup yields CDR1 SGHVS and CDR2 FNYEAQ. The CDR3 totals 13 residues. Deletions cut 5 bases from V and 5 bases from J, with 12 bases between. The CDR3 reads CASSTRGGYGYTF. DNA for the CDR3: TGTGCCAGCAGCACTAGGGGGGGATATGGCTACACCTTC.